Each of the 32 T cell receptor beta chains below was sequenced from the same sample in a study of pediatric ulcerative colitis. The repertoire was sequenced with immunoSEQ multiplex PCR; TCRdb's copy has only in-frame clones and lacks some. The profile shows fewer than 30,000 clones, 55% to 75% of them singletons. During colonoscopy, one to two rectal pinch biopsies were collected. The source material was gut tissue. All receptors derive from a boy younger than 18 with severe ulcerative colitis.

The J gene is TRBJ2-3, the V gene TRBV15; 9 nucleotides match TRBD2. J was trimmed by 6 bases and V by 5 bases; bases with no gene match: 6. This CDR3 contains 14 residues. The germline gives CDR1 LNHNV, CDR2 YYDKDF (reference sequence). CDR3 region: CATSPLAGSDTQYF. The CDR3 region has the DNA TGTGCCACCAGCCCACTAGCGGGTAGCGATACGCAGTATTTT.

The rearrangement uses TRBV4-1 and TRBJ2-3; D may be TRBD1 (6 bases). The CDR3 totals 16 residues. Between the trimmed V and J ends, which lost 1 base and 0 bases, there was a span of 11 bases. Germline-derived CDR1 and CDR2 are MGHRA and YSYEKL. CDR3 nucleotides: TGCGCCAGCAGCCAAGGTGGGACATTTAGCACAGATACGCAGTATTTT. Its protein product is CASSQGGTFSTDTQYF.

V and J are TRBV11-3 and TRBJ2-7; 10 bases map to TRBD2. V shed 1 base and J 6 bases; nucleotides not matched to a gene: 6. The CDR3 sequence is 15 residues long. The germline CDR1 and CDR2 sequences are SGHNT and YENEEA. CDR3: CASSLVLAGVAEQYF. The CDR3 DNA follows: TGTGCCAGCAGCTTAGTCCTAGCGGGAGTAGCCGAGCAGTACTTC.

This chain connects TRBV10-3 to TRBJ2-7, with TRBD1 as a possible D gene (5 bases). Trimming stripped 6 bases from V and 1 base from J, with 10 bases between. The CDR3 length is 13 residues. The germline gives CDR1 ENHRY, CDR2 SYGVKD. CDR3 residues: CAIRGHVSYEQYF. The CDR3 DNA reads TGTGCCATCAGGGGGCACGTTTCCTACGAGCAGTACTTC.

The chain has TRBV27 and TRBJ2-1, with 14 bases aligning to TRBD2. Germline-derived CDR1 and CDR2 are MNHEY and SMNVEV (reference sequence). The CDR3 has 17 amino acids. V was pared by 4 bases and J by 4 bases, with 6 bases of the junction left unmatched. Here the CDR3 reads CASSSGTSGRGYNEQFF. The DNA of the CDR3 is TGTGCCAGCAGTTCCGGGACTAGCGGGAGAGGATACAATGAGCAGTTCTTC.

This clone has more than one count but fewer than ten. CDR3 in DNA: TGTGCCAGCAGCGCCGGAGGACAGAACTATGGCTACACCTTC. Translated: CASSAGGQNYGYTF. This chain links TRBV27 with TRBJ1-2, with D perhaps TRBD1 (6 bases). CDR1 is MNHEY, CDR2 SMNVEV, per germline (reference sequence). Trimming cost V 6 bases and J 2 bases, with 13 bases left between them. This CDR3 has 14 residues.

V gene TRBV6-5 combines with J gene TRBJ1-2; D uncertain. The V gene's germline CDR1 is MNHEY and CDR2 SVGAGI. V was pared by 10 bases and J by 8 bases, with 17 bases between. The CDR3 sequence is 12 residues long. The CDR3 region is CATSPPKTGYTF. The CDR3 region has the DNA TGTGCCACCAGCCCCCCAAAGACGGGCTACACCTTC.

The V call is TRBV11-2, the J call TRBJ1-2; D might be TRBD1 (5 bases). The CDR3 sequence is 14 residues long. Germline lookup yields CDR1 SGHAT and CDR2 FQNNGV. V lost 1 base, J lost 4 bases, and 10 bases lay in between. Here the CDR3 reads CASSLGGGGYGYTF. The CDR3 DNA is TGTGCCAGCAGCTTAGGGGGTGGGGGCTATGGCTACACCTTC.

The CDR3 sequence is CASSVSPLARDSGANVLTF. The CDR3, as DNA: TGTGCCAGCAGCGTGAGCCCTCTAGCGCGAGACTCTGGGGCCAACGTCCTGACTTTC. The V call is TRBV9, the J call TRBJ2-6, with D possibly TRBD2 on 6 matching bases. Trimming cost V 2 bases and J 0 bases, with 18 bases left between them. CDR3 size: 19 residues. CDR1 and CDR2 from the germline V gene are SGDLS and YYNGEE. Drawing the rest from reference TRBV9 and TRBJ2-6, the complete variable domain is DSGVTQTPKHLITATGQRVTLRCSPRSGDLSVYWYQQSLDQGLQFLIQYYNGEERAKGNILERFSAQQFPDLHSELNLSSLELGDSALYFCASSVSPLARDSGANVLTFGAGSRLTVL.

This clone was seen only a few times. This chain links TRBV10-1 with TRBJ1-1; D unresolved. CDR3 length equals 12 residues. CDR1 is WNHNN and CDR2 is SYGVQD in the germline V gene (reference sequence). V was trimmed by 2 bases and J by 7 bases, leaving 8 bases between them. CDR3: CASSEVGREAFF. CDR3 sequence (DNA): TGCGCCAGCAGTGAGGTTGGACGTGAAGCTTTCTTT.

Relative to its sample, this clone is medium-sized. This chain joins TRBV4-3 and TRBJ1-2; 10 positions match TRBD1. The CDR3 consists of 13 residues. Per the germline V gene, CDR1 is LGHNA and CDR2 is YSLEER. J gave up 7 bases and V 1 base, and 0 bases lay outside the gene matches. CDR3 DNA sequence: TGCGCCAGCAGCCAAGGACAGGGGGCTGGCTACACCTTC. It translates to CASSQGQGAGYTF.

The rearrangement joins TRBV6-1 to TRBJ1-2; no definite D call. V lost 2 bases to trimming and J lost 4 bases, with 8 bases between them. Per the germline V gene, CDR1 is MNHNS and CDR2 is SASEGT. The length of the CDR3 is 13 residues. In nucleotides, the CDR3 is TGTGCCAGCAGTGAACTGGGAGCCTATGGCTACACCTTC. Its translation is CASSELGAYGYTF.

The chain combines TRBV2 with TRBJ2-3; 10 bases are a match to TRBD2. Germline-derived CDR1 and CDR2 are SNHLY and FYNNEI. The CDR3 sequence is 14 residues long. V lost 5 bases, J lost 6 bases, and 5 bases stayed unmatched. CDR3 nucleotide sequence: TGTGCCAGCAGTTATAGCGGGGGGCGTGATACGCAGTATTTT. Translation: CASSYSGGRDTQYF. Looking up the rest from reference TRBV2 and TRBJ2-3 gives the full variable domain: EPEVTQTPSHQVTQMGQEVILRCVPISNHLYFYWYRQILGQKVEFLVSFYNNEISEKSEIFDDQFSVERPDGSNFTLKIRSTKLEDSAMYFCASSYSGGRDTQYFGPGTRLTVL.

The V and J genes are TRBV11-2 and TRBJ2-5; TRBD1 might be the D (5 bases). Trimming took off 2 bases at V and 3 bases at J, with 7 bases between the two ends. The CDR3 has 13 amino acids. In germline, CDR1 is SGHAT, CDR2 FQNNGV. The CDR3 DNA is TGTGCCAGCAGCTTAACCAGGGAAGAGACCCAGTACTTC. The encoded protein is CASSLTREETQYF.

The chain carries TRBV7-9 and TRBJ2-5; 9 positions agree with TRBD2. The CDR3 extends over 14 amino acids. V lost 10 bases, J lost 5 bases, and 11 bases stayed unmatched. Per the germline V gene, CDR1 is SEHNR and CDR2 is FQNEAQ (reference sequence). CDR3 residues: CATSGGRALETQYF. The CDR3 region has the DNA TGTGCCACCTCCGGCGGGAGGGCCTTGGAGACCCAGTACTTC.

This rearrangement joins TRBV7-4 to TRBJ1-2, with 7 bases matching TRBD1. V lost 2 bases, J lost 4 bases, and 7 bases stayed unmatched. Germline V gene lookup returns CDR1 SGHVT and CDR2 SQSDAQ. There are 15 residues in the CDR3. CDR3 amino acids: CASSLRDSLVYGYTF. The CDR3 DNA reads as TGTGCCAGCAGCTTACGGGACAGCCTAGTCTATGGCTACACCTTC.

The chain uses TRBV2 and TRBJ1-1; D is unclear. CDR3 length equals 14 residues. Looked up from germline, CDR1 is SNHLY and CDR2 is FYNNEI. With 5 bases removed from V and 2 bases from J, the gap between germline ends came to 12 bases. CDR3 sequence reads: CASSRVTVNTEAFF. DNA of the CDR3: TGTGCCAGCAGTAGGGTCACAGTCAACACTGAAGCTTTCTTT.

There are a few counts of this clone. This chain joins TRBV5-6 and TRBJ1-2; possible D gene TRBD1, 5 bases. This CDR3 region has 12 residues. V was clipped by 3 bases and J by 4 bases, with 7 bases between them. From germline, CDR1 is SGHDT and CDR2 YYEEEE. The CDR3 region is CASSSTGYGYTF. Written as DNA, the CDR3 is TGTGCCAGCAGCTCAACAGGCTATGGCTACACCTTC. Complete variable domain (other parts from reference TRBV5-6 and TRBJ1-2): DAGVTQSPTHLIKTRGQQVTLRCSPKSGHDTVSWYQQALGQGPQFIFQYYEEEERQRGNFPDRFSGHQFPNYSSELNVNALLLGDSALYLCASSSTGYGYTFGSGTRLTVV.

The CDR3 reads CASSSRIVSGGPGSYEQYF. CDR3 nucleotides: TGTGCCAGCAGCTCCCGGATAGTGTCGGGAGGGCCGGGCTCCTACGAGCAGTACTTC. The rearrangement uses TRBV7-9 and TRBJ2-7; 8 bases are shared with TRBD2. The CDR3 runs to 19 residues. The V segment lost 4 bases and the J segment 0 bases; nucleotides outside the gene matches: 17. Germline CDR1 is SEHNR and CDR2 is FQNEAQ (reference sequence).

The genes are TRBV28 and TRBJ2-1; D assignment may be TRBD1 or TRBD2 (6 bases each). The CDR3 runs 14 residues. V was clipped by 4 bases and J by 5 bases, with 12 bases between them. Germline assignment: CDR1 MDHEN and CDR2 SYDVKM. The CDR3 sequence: CASSSPRGHNEQFF. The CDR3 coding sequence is TGTGCCAGCAGTTCCCCCCGGGGGCACAATGAGCAGTTCTTC.

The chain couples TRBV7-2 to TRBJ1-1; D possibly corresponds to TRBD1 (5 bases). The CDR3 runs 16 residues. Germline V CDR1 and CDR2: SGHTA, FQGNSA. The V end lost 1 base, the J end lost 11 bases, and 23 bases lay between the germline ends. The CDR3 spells CASSLVRGGGIRNAFF. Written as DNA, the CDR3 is TGTGCCAGCAGCTTAGTCCGCGGGGGTGGAATTAGAAACGCTTTCTTT.

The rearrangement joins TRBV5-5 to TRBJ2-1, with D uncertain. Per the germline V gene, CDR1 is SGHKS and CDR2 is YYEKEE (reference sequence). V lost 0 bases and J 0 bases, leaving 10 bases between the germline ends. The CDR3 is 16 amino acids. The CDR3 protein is CASSLGLWSSYNEQFF. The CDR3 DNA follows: TGTGCCAGCAGCTTGGGCCTCTGGAGCTCCTACAATGAGCAGTTCTTC.

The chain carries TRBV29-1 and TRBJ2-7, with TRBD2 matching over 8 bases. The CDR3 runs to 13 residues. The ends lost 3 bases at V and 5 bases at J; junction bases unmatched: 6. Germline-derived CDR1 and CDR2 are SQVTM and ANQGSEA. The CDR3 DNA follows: TGCAGCGTTGATGGCGGGAGGTCTGACGAGCAGTACTTC. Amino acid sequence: CSVDGGRSDEQYF.

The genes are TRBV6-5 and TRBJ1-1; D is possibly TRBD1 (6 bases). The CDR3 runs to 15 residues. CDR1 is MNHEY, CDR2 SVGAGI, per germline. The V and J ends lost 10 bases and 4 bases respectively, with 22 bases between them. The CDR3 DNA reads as TGTGCCACCAAGGGGGGCAGGGAAGAGAGCACTGAAGCTTTCTTT. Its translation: CATKGGREESTEAFF.

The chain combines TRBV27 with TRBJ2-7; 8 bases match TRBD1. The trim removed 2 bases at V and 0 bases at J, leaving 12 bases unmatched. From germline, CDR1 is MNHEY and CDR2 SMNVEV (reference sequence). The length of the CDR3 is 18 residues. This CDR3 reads CASSLKPRTGPSSYEQYF. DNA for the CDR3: TGTGCCAGCAGTTTAAAGCCCCGGACAGGGCCCAGCTCCTACGAGCAGTACTTC.

CDR3 sequence (DNA): TGTGCCAGCACCAAGCGGGGGGATGGGGATGAGCAGTTCTTC. Translating gives CASTKRGDGDEQFF. The rearrangement uses TRBV6-6 and TRBJ2-1; TRBD2 aligns across 9 bases. V lost 7 bases to trimming and J lost 8 bases; unmatched junction nucleotides: 9. Germline CDR1 reads MNHNY; CDR2 reads SVGAGI (reference sequence). This CDR3 contains 14 residues.

The CDR3 spells CASSQDRAGEETQYF. The DNA for the CDR3 is TGTGCCAGCAGCCAAGATAGGGCGGGAGAGGAGACCCAGTACTTC. V usage is TRBV4-2 and J usage is TRBJ2-5, with TRBD2 matching over 7 bases. The germline V gene has CDR1 LGHNA and CDR2 YNFKEQ. V shed 0 bases, J shed 5 bases, and the junction held 6 bases outside the gene matches. The CDR3 covers 15 residues.

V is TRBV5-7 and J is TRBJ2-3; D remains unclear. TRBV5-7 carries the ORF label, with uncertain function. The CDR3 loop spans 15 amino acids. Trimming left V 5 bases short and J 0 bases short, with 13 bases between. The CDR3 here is CASRPPRLSTDTQYF. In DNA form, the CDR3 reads TGTGCCAGCAGACCCCCTAGACTCAGCACAGATACGCAGTATTTT.

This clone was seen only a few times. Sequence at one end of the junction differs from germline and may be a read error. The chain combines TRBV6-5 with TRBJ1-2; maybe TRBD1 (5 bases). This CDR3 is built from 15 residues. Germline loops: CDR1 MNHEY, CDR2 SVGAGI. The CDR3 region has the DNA TGTGCCAGCACTTACTCTGGGCAGGGTTTCCTTGGCTACACCTTC. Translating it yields CASTYSGQGFLGYTF.

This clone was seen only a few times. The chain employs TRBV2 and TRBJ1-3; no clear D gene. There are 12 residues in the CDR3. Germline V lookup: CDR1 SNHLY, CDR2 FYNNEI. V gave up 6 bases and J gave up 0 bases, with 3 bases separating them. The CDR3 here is CASSFSGNTIYF. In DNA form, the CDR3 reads TGTGCCAGCAGCTTCTCTGGAAACACCATATATTTT.

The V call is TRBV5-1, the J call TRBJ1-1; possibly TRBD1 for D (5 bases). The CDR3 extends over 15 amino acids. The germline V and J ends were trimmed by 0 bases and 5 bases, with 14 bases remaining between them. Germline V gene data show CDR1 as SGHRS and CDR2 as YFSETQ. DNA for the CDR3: TGCGCCAGCAGCTTGGCCGCGCAGGGAGGGACTGAAGCTTTCTTT. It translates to CASSLAAQGGTEAFF. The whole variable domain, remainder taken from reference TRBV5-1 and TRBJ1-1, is KAGVTQTPRYLIKTRGQQVTLSCSPISGHRSVSWYQQTPGQGLQFLFEYFSETQRNKGNFPGRFSGRQFSNSRSEMNVSTLELGDSALYLCASSLAAQGGTEAFFGQGTRLTVV.

This CDR3 reads CSAFEDNEQFF. The CDR3 DNA sequence: TGCAGTGCATTCGAAGACAATGAGCAGTTCTTC. The chain carries TRBV20-1 and TRBJ2-1; D gene ambiguous. Germline assignment: CDR1 DFQATT and CDR2 SNEGSKA (reference sequence). The V end lost 6 bases, the J end lost 5 bases, and 8 bases lay between the germline ends. The CDR3 contains 11 residues.